The 31 T cell receptor beta chains reported below all come from one sample, sequenced in a study of blood T cell repertoires in COVID-19. Some clones are missing from TCRdb's copy, which holds only in-frame ones; the method was immunoSEQ multiplex PCR. The sample records 250,000 to 300,000 clones, under 90% being singletons. Material: peripheral blood. The receptor set was obtained from a woman between 40 and 50 years old who had recovered from COVID-19.

V gene TRBV28 combines with J gene TRBJ2-7; tentative D call: TRBD1 (6 bases). The CDR3 is 14 residues long. Germline V CDR1 and CDR2: MDHEN, SYDVKM. Trimming stripped 5 bases from V and 2 bases from J, with 13 bases between. The CDR3 DNA follows: TGTGCCAGCAGTCAACACAGGGAACCCTACGAGCAGTACTTC. Residues: CASSQHREPYEQYF.

The rearrangement joins TRBV19 to TRBJ1-2; 8 bases align to TRBD1. The V gene's germline CDR1 is LNHDA and CDR2 SQIVND (reference sequence). The length of the CDR3 is 11 residues. The ends lost 11 bases at V and 7 bases at J; junction bases unmatched: 6. The CDR3 spells CAAGGFGGYTF. The CDR3 nucleotides read TGTGCCGCAGGGGGCTTTGGTGGCTACACCTTC.

This clone was seen more than once but under ten times. The chain employs TRBV5-1 and TRBJ1-1; 10 bases align to TRBD1. The CDR3 contains 14 residues. J gave up 10 bases and V 4 bases, and 10 bases lay outside the gene matches. The germline V gene has CDR1 SGHRS and CDR2 YFSETQ. This CDR3 reads CASSPGTGERRAFF. DNA for the CDR3: TGCGCCAGCAGCCCTGGGACAGGGGAAAGAAGAGCTTTCTTT.

This chain connects TRBV5-1 to TRBJ2-2, with TRBD2 matching 7 bases. The CDR3 consists of 14 residues. CDR1 and CDR2 from the germline V gene are SGHRS and YFSETQ. The trim removed 4 bases at V and 5 bases at J, leaving 5 bases unmatched. CDR3 loop: CASSPGGETGELFF. In nucleotides, the CDR3 is TGCGCCAGCAGCCCGGGAGGCGAGACCGGGGAGCTGTTTTTT.

About this clone itself: Germline is not matched at one junction end, which may reflect a read error. V and J are TRBV28 and TRBJ1-2; 7 bases agree with TRBD1. The CDR3 contains 14 residues. In germline, CDR1 is MDHEN, CDR2 SYDVKM. CDR3 residues: CASSPGQPGPGSIF. CDR3 DNA sequence: TGTGCCAGCAGCCCGGGACAGCCAGGGCCGGGATCAATCTTC.

The gene calls are TRBV7-9 and TRBJ2-4, with D possibly TRBD1 on 6 matching bases. This CDR3 has 13 residues. Per the germline V gene, CDR1 is SEHNR and CDR2 is FQNEAQ (reference sequence). The V gene lost 3 bases and the J gene lost 5 bases, with 8 bases spanning the gap. In nucleotides, the CDR3 is TGTGCCAGCAGCTTCGGGACACAAAACATTCAGTACTTC. Translated, it gives CASSFGTQNIQYF. Full variable domain (rest looked up from reference TRBV7-9 and TRBJ2-4): DTGVSQNPRHKITKRGQNVTFRCDPISEHNRLYWYRQTLGQGPEFLTYFQNEAQLEKSRLLSDRFSAERPKGSFSTLEIQRTEQGDSAMYLCASSFGTQNIQYFGAGTRLSVL.

The chain has TRBV7-9 and TRBJ1-6; perhaps TRBD1 as D (5 bases). Germline CDR1 reads SEHNR; CDR2 reads FQNEAQ (reference sequence). The CDR3 loop spans 17 amino acids. V was cut by 5 bases and J by 2 bases, with 16 bases left in between. CDR3: CASSPGGGRAYNSPLHF. The CDR3 DNA reads TGTGCCAGCAGCCCAGGCGGGGGAAGGGCCTATAATTCACCCCTCCACTTT.

This rearrangement joins TRBV7-8 to TRBJ2-2; TRBD2 aligns across 9 bases. Germline V gene data show CDR1 as SGHVS and CDR2 as FQNEAQ. With V trimmed by 4 bases and J by 5 bases, 5 bases remained unmatched. This CDR3 region has 15 residues. CDR3 loop: CASSSKREVTGELFF. In DNA form, the CDR3 reads TGTGCCAGCAGCTCCAAGCGGGAGGTGACCGGGGAGCTGTTTTTT.

The V and J genes are TRBV6-5 and TRBJ1-5; D may be TRBD1 (5 bases). CDR3 size: 13 residues. Deletions cut 6 bases from V and 1 base from J, with 7 bases between. Germline CDR1 MNHEY, CDR2 SVGAGI. The CDR3 here is CASSPGSNQPQHF. DNA of the CDR3: TGTGCCAGCAGCCCAGGGAGCAATCAGCCCCAGCATTTT.

The V and J genes are TRBV25-1 and TRBJ2-1; 10 nucleotides align to TRBD2. CDR3 length: 16 amino acids. The V segment lost 4 bases and the J segment 5 bases; nucleotides outside the gene matches: 8. Germline CDR1 is MGHDK and CDR2 is SYGVNS. CDR3 bases: TGTGCCAGCAGTGGGGCTAGCGGGAGCGACGACAATGAGCAGTTCTTC. This codes for CASSGASGSDDNEQFF.

The chain carries TRBV28 and TRBJ2-7, with D possibly TRBD2 on 5 matching bases. V dropped 8 bases and J dropped 2 bases, with 10 bases sitting between them. Per germline, CDR1 MDHEN and CDR2 SYDVKM. The CDR3 has 12 residues. The CDR3 protein is CASRLPPYEQYF. CDR3 bases: TGTGCCAGCCGACTACCTCCCTACGAGCAGTACTTC.

Notes on this clone: At one end, the junction sequence differs from germline, possibly due to a read error. V is TRBV14 and J is TRBJ2-1; possibly TRBD1 for D (6 bases). Germline-derived CDR1 and CDR2 are SGHDN and FVKESK. This CDR3 comprises 17 residues. The CDR3 sequence is CASSLGSTGIGFNEKFF. The CDR3 bases are TGTGCCAGCAGTCTCGGATCTACAGGGATTGGTTTCAATGAGAAGTTCTTC.

Details on this clone: Germline and junction disagree at one end, which may indicate a read error. Written as DNA, the CDR3 is TGTGCCACCAGCAGACTAGCGGGAGGACTCACCGGGGAGCTGTTTTTT. Protein sequence: CATSRLAGGLTGELFF. This chain connects TRBV7-8 to TRBJ2-2, with 13 bases identical to TRBD2. The germline gives CDR1 SGHVS, CDR2 FQNEAQ. This CDR3 has 16 residues.

V is TRBV7-6 and J is TRBJ2-1; D not certain. Germline V gene sequence: CDR1 SGHVS, CDR2 FNYEAQ. Trimming cost V 5 bases and J 4 bases, with 3 bases left between them. The CDR3 loop spans 11 amino acids. The CDR3 here is CASSAYNEQFF. In DNA, the CDR3 is TGTGCCAGCAGCGCGTACAATGAGCAGTTCTTC.

The V call is TRBV27, the J call TRBJ2-1; possible D gene TRBD2, 7 bases. Trimming removed 2 bases from V and 4 bases from J, with 21 bases in between. This CDR3 region has 18 residues. The germline CDR1 and CDR2 sequences are MNHEY and SMNVEV (reference sequence). The CDR3 nucleotides read TGTGCCAGCAGTTTACGGACAGAGAGGGCTAGCGGATACAATGAGCAGTTCTTC. It encodes CASSLRTERASGYNEQFF.

This chain joins TRBV5-5 and TRBJ1-2; D is possibly TRBD1 (5 bases). The CDR3 is 13 amino acids. CDR1 is SGHKS, CDR2 YYEKEE, per germline (reference sequence). The V end lost 3 bases, the J end lost 2 bases, and 8 bases lay between the germline ends. The CDR3 protein is CASSWTLNYGYTF. In DNA, the CDR3 is TGTGCCAGCAGCTGGACACTGAACTATGGCTACACCTTC.

V is TRBV3-1 (or the pseudogene TRBV3-2) and J is TRBJ1-6; no clear D. Per germline, CDR1 LGHDT and CDR2 YNNKEL (reference sequence). There are 14 residues in the CDR3. The germline V and J ends were trimmed by 1 base and 5 bases, with 6 bases remaining between them. CDR3 residues: CASSQVEDNSPLHF. CDR3 nucleotides: TGTGCCAGCAGCCAAGTTGAGGATAATTCACCCCTCCACTTT.

This rearrangement joins TRBV5-1 to TRBJ2-7, with a tentative D call TRBD2 (6 bases). The CDR3 runs to 17 residues. Germline V gives CDR1 SGHRS, CDR2 YFSETQ. The V gene lost 0 bases and the J gene lost 0 bases, with 16 bases spanning the gap. DNA of the CDR3: TGCGCCAGCAGCTTGGAGGGGCGGGACCAATACTCCTACGAGCAGTACTTC. This encodes CASSLEGRDQYSYEQYF.

This clone was seen a single time. The gene calls are TRBV27 and TRBJ2-1; no reliable D call. The CDR3 extends over 14 amino acids. Germline assignment: CDR1 MNHEY and CDR2 SMNVEV (reference sequence). The ends were cut back, 5 bases at V and 0 bases at J, with 8 bases in the middle. The CDR3 nucleotides read TGTGCCAGCAGTAGCGTAAGCTCCTACAATGAGCAGTTCTTC. Its protein is CASSSVSSYNEQFF.

The chain recombines TRBV30 with TRBJ1-5, with a possible D match to TRBD1 (5 bases). Per the germline V gene, CDR1 is GTSNPN and CDR2 is SVGIG (reference sequence). The V and J ends lost 2 bases and 2 bases respectively, with 13 bases between them. This CDR3 is 15 amino acids long. CDR3: CAWSLQAGGNQPQHF. The CDR3 DNA reads TGTGCCTGGAGTCTACAGGCTGGTGGCAATCAGCCCCAGCATTTT.

The V call is TRBV12-3 or TRBV12-4, the J call TRBJ2-1; 7 nucleotides agree with TRBD1. Trimming removed 9 bases from V and 9 bases from J; junction bases left unmatched: 11. The CDR3 has 13 residues. The CDR3 nucleotides are TGTGCCAGTCTGGGGCAGGGGGATATTGAGCAGTTCTTC. This codes for CASLGQGDIEQFF.

The genes are TRBV7-9 and TRBJ2-7, with 10 nucleotides matching TRBD2. The length of the CDR3 is 15 residues. CDR1 and CDR2 (germline): SEHNR, FQNEAQ (reference sequence). V trimming: 5 bases; J trimming: 3 bases; junction bases outside the gene matches: 7. The CDR3 here is CASSQRTSGDYEQYF. Here the CDR3 DNA reads TGTGCCAGCAGCCAAAGGACTAGCGGAGACTACGAGCAGTACTTC.

The CDR3 is CASSIGSTAYNEQFF. CDR3 DNA sequence: TGTGCCAGTAGTATCGGGAGTACTGCCTACAATGAGCAGTTCTTC. The chain combines TRBV19 with TRBJ2-1; perhaps TRBD2 as D (6 bases). Trimming stripped 3 bases from V and 2 bases from J, with 11 bases between. The CDR3 length is 15 residues. Germline loops: CDR1 LNHDA, CDR2 SQIVND (reference sequence).

Details on this clone: Other DNA sequences in this specimen translate into the identical CDR3. This chain joins TRBV5-1 and TRBJ2-6; 9 bases map to TRBD1. Per germline, CDR1 SGHRS and CDR2 YFSETQ. Trimming at V came to 4 bases and at J to 0 bases, leaving 5 bases not matched to a gene. This CDR3 is 17 amino acids long. As DNA, the CDR3 is TGCGCCAGCAGCCCGGGACAGGGAGACTCTGGGGCCAACGTCCTGACTTTC. Translated: CASSPGQGDSGANVLTF.

V and J are TRBV11-2 and TRBJ1-6, with 7 positions matching TRBD1. Trimming removed 1 base from V and 4 bases from J; junction bases left unmatched: 1. This CDR3 comprises 15 residues. The germline CDR1 and CDR2 sequences are SGHAT and FQNNGV. The CDR3 coding sequence is TGTGCCAGCAGCTTAGGGGGACAGTATAATTCACCCCTCCACTTT. Translation gives CASSLGGQYNSPLHF.

This chain joins TRBV24-1 and TRBJ2-2; the match to TRBD1 covers 10 bases. The CDR3 spans 14 residues. In germline, CDR1 is KGHDR, CDR2 SFDVKD. Trimming cost V 5 bases and J 6 bases; bases outside gene matches: 2. The CDR3: CATSADRGPGELFF. The CDR3, as DNA: TGTGCCACCAGTGCAGACAGGGGGCCCGGGGAGCTGTTTTTT.

In this sample, this clone turned up once. The chain carries TRBV9 and TRBJ2-2; D might be TRBD2 (6 bases). The germline CDR1 and CDR2 sequences are SGDLS and YYNGEE. The CDR3 sequence is 16 residues long. Trimming took off 3 bases at V and 0 bases at J, with 12 bases between the two ends. CDR3 protein: CASSAPGTPNTGELFF. Here the CDR3 DNA reads TGTGCCAGCAGCGCTCCCGGGACTCCGAACACCGGGGAGCTGTTTTTT.

The chain couples TRBV27 to TRBJ1-5, with 8 bases lining up with TRBD1. J gave up 5 bases and V 9 bases, and 9 bases lay outside the gene matches. CDR3 length: 14 residues. CDR1 MNHEY and CDR2 SMNVEV come from the germline V gene (reference sequence). The CDR3 sequence is CARQHQGADQPQHF. CDR3 bases: TGTGCCAGGCAACATCAGGGGGCGGATCAGCCCCAGCATTTT.

The rearrangement links TRBV15 to TRBJ2-7; TRBD2 agrees at 11 bases. Germline V gene data show CDR1 as LNHNV and CDR2 as YYDKDF (reference sequence). The CDR3 has 16 amino acids. V lost 4 bases and J lost 5; bases outside the gene matches: 10. This CDR3 is CATSTITSGSRDEQYF. CDR3 DNA sequence: TGTGCCACCAGCACCATAACTAGCGGGAGTCGGGACGAGCAGTACTTC.

The chain joins TRBV6-2 or TRBV6-3 to TRBJ2-1; the match to TRBD2 covers 12 bases. This CDR3 spans 17 amino acids. With 5 bases clipped from V and 6 bases from J, the junction kept 11 bases outside the gene matches. Germline V CDR1 and CDR2: MNHEY, SVGEGT. The CDR3 region is CASSPRLAGAFSNEQFF. CDR3 nucleotides: TGTGCCAGCAGTCCCCGACTAGCGGGGGCCTTTAGCAATGAGCAGTTCTTC.

V is TRBV18 and J is TRBJ2-7, with no clear D. From germline, CDR1 is KGHSH and CDR2 LQKENI. The ends were cut back, 2 bases at V and 2 bases at J, with 13 bases in the middle. The CDR3 spans 15 residues. CDR3 protein: CASSPTGSLTYEQYF. CDR3 DNA sequence: TGTGCCAGCTCACCAACGGGTAGCCTGACCTACGAGCAGTACTTC.